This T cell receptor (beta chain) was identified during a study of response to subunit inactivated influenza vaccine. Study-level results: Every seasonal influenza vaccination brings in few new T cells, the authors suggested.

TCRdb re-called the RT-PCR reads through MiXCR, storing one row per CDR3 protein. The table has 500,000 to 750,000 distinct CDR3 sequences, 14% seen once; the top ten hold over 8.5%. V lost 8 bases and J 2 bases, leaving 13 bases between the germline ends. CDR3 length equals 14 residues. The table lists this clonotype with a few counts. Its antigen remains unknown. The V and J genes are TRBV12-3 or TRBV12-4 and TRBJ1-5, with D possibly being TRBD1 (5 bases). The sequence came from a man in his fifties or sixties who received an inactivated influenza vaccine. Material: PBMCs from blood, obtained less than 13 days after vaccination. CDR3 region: CASGTTSGNQPQHF. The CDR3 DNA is TGTGCCAGCGGGACTACCTCGGGCAATCAGCCCCAGCATTTT.